The clone carrying this T cell receptor (beta chain) has just a few counts. The data belong to a study of T cells in Graves' hyperthyroidism and ophthalmopathy. RNA transcripts provided the source from which TCR beta CDR3 regions were amplified. A set of HTBI primers served as the primers for a first-round RT-PCR of the TCR CDR3. TCRdb re-analysed the multiplex PCR reads in MiXCR, keeping a single row per CDR3 protein. The sample has 550,000 to 650,000 distinct CDR3 sequences, around 15% seen once. Absence of ophthalmopathy progression within 18 months defined stable Graves' hyperthyroidism. Trimming removed 8 bases from V and 0 bases from J; junction bases left unmatched: 2. CDR1 and CDR2 from the germline V gene are KGHDR and SFDVKD. This CDR3 contains 14 residues.

This chain uses TRBV24-1 with TRBJ2-3; TRBD2 matches at 9 bases. Sequencing used blood. The clonotype was recovered from a middle-aged woman with Graves' hyperthyroidism. CDR3: CATKTSGSTDTQYF. DNA for the CDR3: TGTGCCACCAAGACTAGCGGTAGCACAGATACGCAGTATTTT.